This T cell receptor (beta chain) was sequenced for a study of Ad26.COV2.S vaccination and SARS-CoV-2 variants. Looking at the study overall: Recipients of Ad26.COV2.S got it intramuscularly, once or twice 56 days apart.

V was pared by 4 bases and J by 5 bases, with 14 bases of the junction left unmatched. The CDR3 has 18 amino acids. CDR1 and CDR2 from the germline V gene are MGHRA and YSYEKL. This clone was seen more than once but under ten times. Described treatment: some 19 received Ad26.COV2.S at low or high dose, single or two shots; roughly 5 received placebo; per-sample allocation not given. Sampling happened 63 days after the first vaccine or placebo injection. Here immunoSEQ multiplex PCR was the method, and the copy in TCRdb shows in-frame clones only, minus some. The sample consists of 400,000 or so clones, roughly nine tenths of them appearing once.

This TCR was recovered from a person between 18 and 59 years old who received the Ad26.COV2.S COVID-19 vaccine or a placebo. The specimen comprised peripheral blood, sampled in a trial of Ad26.COV2.S vaccine versus placebo. This sequence joins TRBV4-1 and TRBJ2-2; TRBD2 matches at 9 bases. CDR3 loop: CASSRIIPYSGGTGELFF. The CDR3 DNA reads TGCGCCAGCAGCCGCATCATCCCCTATAGCGGGGGTACCGGGGAGCTGTTTTTT.